The 8 T cell receptor beta chains below come from one sample, sequenced in a study of primary melanoma T cells and metastatic recurrence. Method: immunoSEQ multiplex PCR; TCRdb's copy keeps in-frame clones and lacks some. The data contain more than 150 clones, 90% to 95% of them singletons. Specimen: melanoma tumor tissue. The receptors were sampled from a human donor with melanoma.

J is TRBJ1-5 and V is TRBV19; 7 bases are a match to TRBD1. From germline, CDR1 is LNHDA and CDR2 SQIVND (reference sequence). The CDR3 has 12 amino acids. J was trimmed by 15 bases and V by 2 bases; bases with no gene match: 7. This CDR3 is CASSIQTGIMHF. The CDR3 region has the DNA TGTGCCAGTAGTATACAGACAGGGATAATGCATTTT.

The chain has TRBV15 and TRBJ1-5; 8 positions match TRBD1. Looked up from germline, CDR1 is LNHNV and CDR2 is YYDKDF (reference sequence). Trimming cost V 7 bases and J 0 bases; bases outside gene matches: 2. This CDR3 region has 14 residues. CDR3 nucleotides: TGTGCCACCAACAGGGGGTTTAGCAATCAGCCCCAGCATTTT. As protein: CATNRGFSNQPQHF.

This clone was seen a single time. V is TRBV6-8 and J is TRBJ2-7, with D tentatively TRBD1 or TRBD2 (5 bases each). The germline gives CDR1 MNHGY, CDR2 SAAAGT. Trimming took 4 bases from V and 7 from J, leaving 17 bases between them. This CDR3 comprises 14 residues. The CDR3 reads CASSFRTYEGEQYF. The CDR3 region has the DNA TGTGCCAGCAGTTTCCGGACCTATGAGGGGGAGCAGTACTTC.

This clone came up once. This chain uses TRBV5-1 with TRBJ1-1; 9 nucleotides agree with TRBD1. The CDR3 contains 15 residues. The germline gives CDR1 SGHRS, CDR2 YFSETQ. Trimming took 1 base from V and 0 from J; bases not matched to a gene: 1. CDR3 in amino acids: CASSLTGGLNTEAFF. The CDR3 coding sequence is TGCGCCAGCAGCTTGACAGGGGGCTTGAACACTGAAGCTTTCTTT.

V is TRBV6-8 and J is TRBJ2-5; the match to TRBD2 covers 8 bases. V shed 4 bases and J 4 bases; nucleotides not matched to a gene: 5. Germline V lookup: CDR1 MNHGY, CDR2 SAAAGT. The CDR3 totals 14 residues. The CDR3 region has the DNA TGTGCCAGCAGTTCACTCGGGGGGGCAGAGACCCAGTACTTC. This translates into CASSSLGGAETQYF.

The chain couples TRBV30 to TRBJ1-1; D gene uncertain. V lost 4 bases and J 4 bases, leaving 7 bases between the germline ends. The CDR3 has 11 amino acids. Germline CDR1 reads GTSNPN; CDR2 reads SVGIG (reference sequence). The CDR3 sequence: CAWTGVTEAFF. Written as DNA, the CDR3 is TGTGCCTGGACAGGAGTCACTGAAGCTTTCTTT.

The chain joins TRBV11-3 to TRBJ1-2, with D maybe TRBD1 (6 bases). The length of the CDR3 is 15 residues. Trimming took 5 bases from V and 0 from J, leaving 13 bases between them. CDR1 and CDR2 from the germline V gene are SGHNT and YENEEA. This CDR3 reads CASSGVQGSNYGYTF. The CDR3, as DNA: TGTGCCAGCAGCGGGGTACAGGGATCTAACTATGGCTACACCTTC.

In nucleotides, the CDR3 is TGTGCCAGCAGCCCAATGTTACCGGGACAGGGGGATCGGTCTAGATCTGCTTTCTTT. It codes for CASSPMLPGQGDRSRSAFF. The chain uses TRBV11-3 and TRBJ1-1; 11 nucleotides line up with TRBD1. Germline CDR1 and CDR2: SGHNT and YENEEA. The J segment lost 11 bases and the V segment lost 5 bases, leaving 25 bases of the junction unmatched. The CDR3 sequence is 19 residues long.